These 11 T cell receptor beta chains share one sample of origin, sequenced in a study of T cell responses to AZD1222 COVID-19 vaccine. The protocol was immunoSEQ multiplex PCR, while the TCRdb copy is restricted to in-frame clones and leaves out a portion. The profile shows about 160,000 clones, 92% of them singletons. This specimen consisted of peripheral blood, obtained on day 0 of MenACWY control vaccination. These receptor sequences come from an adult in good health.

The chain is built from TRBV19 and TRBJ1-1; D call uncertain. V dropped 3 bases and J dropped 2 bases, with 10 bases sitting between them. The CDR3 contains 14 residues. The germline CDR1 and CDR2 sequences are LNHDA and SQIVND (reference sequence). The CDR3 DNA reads TGTGCCAGTAGTATTAGGGCTCTTAACACTGAAGCTTTCTTT. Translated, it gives CASSIRALNTEAFF.

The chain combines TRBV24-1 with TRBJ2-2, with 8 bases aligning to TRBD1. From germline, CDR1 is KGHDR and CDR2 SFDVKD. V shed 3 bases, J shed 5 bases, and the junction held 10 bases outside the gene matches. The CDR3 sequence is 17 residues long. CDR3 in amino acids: CATSDPRPDRVTGELFF. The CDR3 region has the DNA TGTGCCACCAGTGATCCAAGGCCGGACAGGGTGACCGGGGAGCTGTTTTTT.

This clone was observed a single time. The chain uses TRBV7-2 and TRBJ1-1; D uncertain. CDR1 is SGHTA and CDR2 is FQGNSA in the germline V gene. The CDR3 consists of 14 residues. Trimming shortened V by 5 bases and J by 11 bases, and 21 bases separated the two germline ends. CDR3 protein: CASSLFLGPFEAFF. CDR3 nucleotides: TGTGCCAGCAGCCTCTTTCTGGGCCCCTTTGAGGCTTTCTTT.

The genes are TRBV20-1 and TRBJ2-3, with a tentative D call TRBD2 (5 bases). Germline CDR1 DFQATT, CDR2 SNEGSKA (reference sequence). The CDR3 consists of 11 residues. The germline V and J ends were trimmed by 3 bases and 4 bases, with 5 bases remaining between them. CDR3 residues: CSAREADTQYF. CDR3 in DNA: TGCAGTGCTAGGGAGGCAGATACGCAGTATTTT.

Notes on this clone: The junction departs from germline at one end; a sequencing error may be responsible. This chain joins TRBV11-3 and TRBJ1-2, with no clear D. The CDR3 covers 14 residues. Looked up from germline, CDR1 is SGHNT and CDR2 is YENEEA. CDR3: CASRLGGSYDGYTF. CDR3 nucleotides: TGTGCCAGCAGATTAGGAGGGTCCTACGATGGCTACACCTTC. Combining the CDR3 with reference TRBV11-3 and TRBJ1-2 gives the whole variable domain EAGVVQSPRYKIIEKKQPVAFWCNPISGHNTLYWYLQNLGQGPELLIRYENEEAVDDSQLPKDRFSAERLKGVDSTLKIQPAELGDSAVYLCASRLGGSYDGYTFGSGTRLTVV.

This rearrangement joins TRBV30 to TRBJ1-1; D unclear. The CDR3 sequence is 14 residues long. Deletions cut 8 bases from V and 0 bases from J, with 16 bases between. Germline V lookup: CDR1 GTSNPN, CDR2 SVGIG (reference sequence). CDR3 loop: CAQRWGNMNTEAFF. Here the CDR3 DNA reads TGTGCCCAAAGGTGGGGAAATATGAACACTGAAGCTTTCTTT.

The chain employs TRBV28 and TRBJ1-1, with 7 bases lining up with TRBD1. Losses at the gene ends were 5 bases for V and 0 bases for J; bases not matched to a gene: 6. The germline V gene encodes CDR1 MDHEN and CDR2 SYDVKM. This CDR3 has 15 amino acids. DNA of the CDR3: TGTGCCAGCAGTCCCTACAGGGGCTTGAACACTGAAGCTTTCTTT. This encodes CASSPYRGLNTEAFF. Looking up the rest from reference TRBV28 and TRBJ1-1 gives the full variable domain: DVKVTQSSRYLVKRTGEKVFLECVQDMDHENMFWYRQDPGLGLRLIYFSYDVKMKEKGDIPEGYSVSREKKERFSLILESASTNQTSMYLCASSPYRGLNTEAFFGQGTRLTVV.

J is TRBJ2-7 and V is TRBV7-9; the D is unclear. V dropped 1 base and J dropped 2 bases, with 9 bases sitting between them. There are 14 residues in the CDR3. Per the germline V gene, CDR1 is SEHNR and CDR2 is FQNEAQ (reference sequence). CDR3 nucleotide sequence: TGTGCCAGCAGCTTAGTGGGCGGCCCCTACGAGCAGTACTTC. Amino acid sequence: CASSLVGGPYEQYF.

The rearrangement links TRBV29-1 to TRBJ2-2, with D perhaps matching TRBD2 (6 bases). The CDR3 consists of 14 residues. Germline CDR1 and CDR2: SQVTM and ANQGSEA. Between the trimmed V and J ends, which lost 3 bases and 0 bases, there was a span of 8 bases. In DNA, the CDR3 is TGCAGCGTTGAGGGGGGTGCGAACACCGGGGAGCTGTTTTTT. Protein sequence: CSVEGGANTGELFF.

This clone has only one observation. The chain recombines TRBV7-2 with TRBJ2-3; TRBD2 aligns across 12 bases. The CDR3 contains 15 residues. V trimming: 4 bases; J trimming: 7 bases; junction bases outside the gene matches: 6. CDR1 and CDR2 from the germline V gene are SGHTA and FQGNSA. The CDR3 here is CASSSLAGGQYTQYF. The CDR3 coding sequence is TGTGCCAGCAGCTCCCTAGCGGGAGGGCAATATACGCAGTATTTT.

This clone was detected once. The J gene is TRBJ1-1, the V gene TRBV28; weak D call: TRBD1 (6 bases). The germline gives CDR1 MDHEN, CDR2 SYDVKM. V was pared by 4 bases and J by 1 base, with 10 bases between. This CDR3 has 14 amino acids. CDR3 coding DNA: TGTGCCAGCAGTTCCCCGGGACAGAACACTGAAGCTTTCTTT. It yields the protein CASSSPGQNTEAFF.